This TCR beta chain was profiled in a study of blood T cell repertoires in COVID-19. CDR1 and CDR2 from the germline V gene are SGHTA and FQGNSA. With 3 bases removed from V and 7 bases from J, the gap between germline ends came to 20 bases. CDR3 size: 16 residues. TCRdb's table, derived via immunoSEQ multiplex PCR, lists solely in-frame clones and lacks some. The repertoire has fewer than 300,000 clones, 65% to 85% of them found once; the top ten carry around 1.6%. The chain uses TRBV7-2 and TRBJ2-3; D perhaps matches TRBD2 (5 bases). The receptor comes from a human donor with COVID-19, enrolled during active disease. The donor label of this sample is uncertain. Sequenced input: peripheral blood. The CDR3 DNA sequence: TGTGCCAGCAGCTTCGCCGGACTTCTTAATAAGAATACGCAGTATTTT. It codes for CASSFAGLLNKNTQYF.